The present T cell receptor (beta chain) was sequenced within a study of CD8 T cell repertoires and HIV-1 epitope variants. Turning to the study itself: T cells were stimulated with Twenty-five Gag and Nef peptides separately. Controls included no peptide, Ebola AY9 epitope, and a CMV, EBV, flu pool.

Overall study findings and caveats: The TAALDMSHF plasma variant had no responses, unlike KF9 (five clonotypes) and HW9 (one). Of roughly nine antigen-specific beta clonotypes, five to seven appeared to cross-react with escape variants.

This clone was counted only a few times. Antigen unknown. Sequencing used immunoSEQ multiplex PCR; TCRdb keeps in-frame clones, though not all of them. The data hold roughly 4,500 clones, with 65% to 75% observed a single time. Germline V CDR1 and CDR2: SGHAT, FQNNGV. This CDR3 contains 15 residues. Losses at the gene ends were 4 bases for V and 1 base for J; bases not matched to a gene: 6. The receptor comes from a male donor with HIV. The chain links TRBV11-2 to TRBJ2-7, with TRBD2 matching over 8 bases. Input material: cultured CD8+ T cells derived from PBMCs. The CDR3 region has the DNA TGTGCCAGCAGCTCCCCAGGACTAGCTTCCTACGAGCAGTACTTC. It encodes CASSSPGLASYEQYF.